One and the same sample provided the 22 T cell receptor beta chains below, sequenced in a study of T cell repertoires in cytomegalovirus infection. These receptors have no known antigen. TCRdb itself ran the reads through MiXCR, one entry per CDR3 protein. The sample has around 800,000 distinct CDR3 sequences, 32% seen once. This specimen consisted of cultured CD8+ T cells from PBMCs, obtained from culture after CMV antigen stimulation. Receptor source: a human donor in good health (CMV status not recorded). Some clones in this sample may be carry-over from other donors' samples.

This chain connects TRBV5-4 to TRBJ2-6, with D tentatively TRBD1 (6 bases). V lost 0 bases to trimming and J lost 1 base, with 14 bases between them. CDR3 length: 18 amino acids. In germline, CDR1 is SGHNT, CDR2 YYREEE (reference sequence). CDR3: CASSLVVIRGSGANVLTF. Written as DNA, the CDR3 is TGTGCCAGCAGCTTGGTTGTGATCAGGGGTTCTGGGGCCAACGTCCTGACTTTC.

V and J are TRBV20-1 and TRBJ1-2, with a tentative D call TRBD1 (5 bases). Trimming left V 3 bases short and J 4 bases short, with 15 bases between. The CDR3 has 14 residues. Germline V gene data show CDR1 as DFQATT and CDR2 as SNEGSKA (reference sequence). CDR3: CSARAPGLGYGYTF. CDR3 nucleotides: TGCAGTGCTAGGGCCCCAGGGCTAGGCTATGGCTACACCTTC.

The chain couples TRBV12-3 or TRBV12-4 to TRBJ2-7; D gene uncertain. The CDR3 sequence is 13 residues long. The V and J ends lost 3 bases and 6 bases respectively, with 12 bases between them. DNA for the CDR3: TGTGCCAGCAGTTTCTCCGGTACGGCCGAGCAGTACTTC. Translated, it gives CASSFSGTAEQYF.

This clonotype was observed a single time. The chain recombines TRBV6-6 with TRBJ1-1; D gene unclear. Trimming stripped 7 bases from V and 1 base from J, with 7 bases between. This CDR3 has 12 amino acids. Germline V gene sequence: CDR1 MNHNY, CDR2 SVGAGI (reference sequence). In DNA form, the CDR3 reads TGTGCCAGCAAGCCGAAGAACACTGAAGCTTTCTTT. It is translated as CASKPKNTEAFF.

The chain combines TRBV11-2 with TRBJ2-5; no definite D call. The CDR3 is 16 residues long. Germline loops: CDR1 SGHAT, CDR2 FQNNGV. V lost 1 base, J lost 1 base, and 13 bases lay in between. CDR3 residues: CASSLGHSTLQETQYF. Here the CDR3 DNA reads TGTGCCAGCAGCTTAGGGCACAGCACCCTCCAAGAGACCCAGTACTTC.

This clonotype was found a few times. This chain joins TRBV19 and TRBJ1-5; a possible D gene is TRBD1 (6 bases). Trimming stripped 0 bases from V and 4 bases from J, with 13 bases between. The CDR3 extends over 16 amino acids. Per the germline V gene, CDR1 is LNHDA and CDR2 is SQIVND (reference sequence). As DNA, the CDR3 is TGTGCCAGTAGTATAGAAGTAGGGGGACTGAATCAGCCCCAGCATTTT. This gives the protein CASSIEVGGLNQPQHF. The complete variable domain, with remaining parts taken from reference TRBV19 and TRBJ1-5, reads DGGITQSPKYLFRKEGQNVTLSCEQNLNHDAMYWYRQDPGQGLRLIYYSQIVNDFQKGDIAEGYSVSREKKESFPLTVTSAQKNPTAFYLCASSIEVGGLNQPQHFGDGTRLSIL.

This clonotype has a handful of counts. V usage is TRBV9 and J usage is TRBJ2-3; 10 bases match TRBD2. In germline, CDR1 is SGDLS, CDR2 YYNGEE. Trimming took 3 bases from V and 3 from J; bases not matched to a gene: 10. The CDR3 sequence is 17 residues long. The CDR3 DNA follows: TGTGCCAGCAGCGGGAGGGCCGGGACTAGCGTAACAGATACGCAGTATTTT. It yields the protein CASSGRAGTSVTDTQYF.

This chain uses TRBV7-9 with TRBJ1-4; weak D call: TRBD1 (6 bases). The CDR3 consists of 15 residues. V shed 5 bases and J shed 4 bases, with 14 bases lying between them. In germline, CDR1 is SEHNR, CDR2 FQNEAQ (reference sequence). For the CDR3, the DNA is TGTGCCAGCAGCACCCGGGACACCCTTAATGAAAAACTGTTTTTT. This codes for CASSTRDTLNEKLFF.

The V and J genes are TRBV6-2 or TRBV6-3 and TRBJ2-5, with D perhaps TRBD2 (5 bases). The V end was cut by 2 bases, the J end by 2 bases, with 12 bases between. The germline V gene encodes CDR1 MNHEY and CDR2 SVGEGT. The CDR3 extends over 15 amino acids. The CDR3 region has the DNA TGTGCCAGCAGTTACCGACGGGGTGCGCAAGAGACCCAGTACTTC. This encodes CASSYRRGAQETQYF.

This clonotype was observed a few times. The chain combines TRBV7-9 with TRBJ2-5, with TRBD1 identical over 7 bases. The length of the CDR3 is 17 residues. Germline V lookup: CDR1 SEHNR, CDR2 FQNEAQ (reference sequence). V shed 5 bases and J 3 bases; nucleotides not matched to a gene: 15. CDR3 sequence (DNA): TGTGCCAGCAGCCCACCTTGGGCCATTACAGGGGAAGAGACCCAGTACTTC. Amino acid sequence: CASSPPWAITGEETQYF.

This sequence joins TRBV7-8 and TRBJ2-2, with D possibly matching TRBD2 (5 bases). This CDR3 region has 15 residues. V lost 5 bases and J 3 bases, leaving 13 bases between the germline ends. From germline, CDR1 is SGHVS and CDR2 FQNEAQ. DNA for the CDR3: TGTGCCAGCAGCACACTAGTGGGGTACACCGGGGAGCTGTTTTTT. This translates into CASSTLVGYTGELFF.

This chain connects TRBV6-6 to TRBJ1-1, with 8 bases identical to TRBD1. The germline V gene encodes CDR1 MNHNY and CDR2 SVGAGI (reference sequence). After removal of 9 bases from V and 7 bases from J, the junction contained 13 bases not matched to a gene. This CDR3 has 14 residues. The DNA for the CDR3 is TGTGCCAGTCTGGGGGCAGGGGGCTTGGGTGAAGCTTTCTTT. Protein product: CASLGAGGLGEAFF.

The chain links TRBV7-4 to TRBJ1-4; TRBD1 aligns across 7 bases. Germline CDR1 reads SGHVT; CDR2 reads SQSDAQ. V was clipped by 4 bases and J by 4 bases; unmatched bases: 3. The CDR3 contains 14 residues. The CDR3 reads CASSWDSLNEKLFF. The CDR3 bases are TGTGCCAGCAGCTGGGACAGCCTTAATGAAAAACTGTTTTTT.

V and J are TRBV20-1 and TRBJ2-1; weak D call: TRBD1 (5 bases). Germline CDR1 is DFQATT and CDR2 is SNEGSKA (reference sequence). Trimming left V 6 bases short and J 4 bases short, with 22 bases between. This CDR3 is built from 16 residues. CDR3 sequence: CSAIVFEQDFYNEQFF. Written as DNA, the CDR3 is TGCAGTGCCATCGTATTTGAACAGGATTTTTACAATGAGCAGTTCTTC.

CDR3 in DNA: TGTGCCAGCGGCCCCCGGGCTGCGGACACTGAAGCTTTCTTT. Its translation: CASGPRAADTEAFF. The chain has TRBV9 and TRBJ1-1; no definite D call. The CDR3 has 14 amino acids. CDR1 is SGDLS, CDR2 YYNGEE, per germline. Trimming took 7 bases from V and 3 from J, leaving 16 bases between them.

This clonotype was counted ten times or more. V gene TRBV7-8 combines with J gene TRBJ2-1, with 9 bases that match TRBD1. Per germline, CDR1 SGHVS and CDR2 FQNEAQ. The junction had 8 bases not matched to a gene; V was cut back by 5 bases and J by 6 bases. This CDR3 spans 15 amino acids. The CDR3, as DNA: TGTGCCAGCAGCCTCCGGGACAGGGCGTTCAATGAGCAGTTCTTC. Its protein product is CASSLRDRAFNEQFF.

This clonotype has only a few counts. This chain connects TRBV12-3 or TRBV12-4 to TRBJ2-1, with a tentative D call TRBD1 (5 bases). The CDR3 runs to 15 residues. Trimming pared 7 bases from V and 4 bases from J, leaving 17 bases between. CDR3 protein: CASIDRDRRYNEQFF. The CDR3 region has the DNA TGTGCCAGCATCGACCGAGACAGAAGGTACAATGAGCAGTTCTTC.

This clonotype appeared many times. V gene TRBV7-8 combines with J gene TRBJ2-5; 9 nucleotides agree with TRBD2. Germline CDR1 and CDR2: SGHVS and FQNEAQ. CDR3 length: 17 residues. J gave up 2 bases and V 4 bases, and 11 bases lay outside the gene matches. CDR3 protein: CASSSGVAGVNQETQYF. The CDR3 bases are TGTGCCAGCAGCTCCGGGGTAGCGGGGGTGAATCAAGAGACCCAGTACTTC.

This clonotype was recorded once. This CDR3 is CASSLDASGGDTDTQYF. CDR3 DNA sequence: TGTGCCAGCAGCTTAGATGCTAGCGGGGGGGACACAGATACGCAGTATTTT. J is TRBJ2-3 and V is TRBV7-2; the match to TRBD2 covers 12 bases. This CDR3 spans 17 amino acids. With V trimmed by 1 base and J by 2 bases, 4 bases remained unmatched. Germline CDR1 is SGHTA and CDR2 is FQGNSA.

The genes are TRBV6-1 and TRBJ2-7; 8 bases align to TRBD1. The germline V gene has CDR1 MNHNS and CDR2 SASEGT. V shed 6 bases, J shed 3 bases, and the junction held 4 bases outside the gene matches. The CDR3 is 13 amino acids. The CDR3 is CASRDRAYYEQYF. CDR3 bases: TGTGCCAGCAGGGACAGGGCCTACTACGAGCAGTACTTC.

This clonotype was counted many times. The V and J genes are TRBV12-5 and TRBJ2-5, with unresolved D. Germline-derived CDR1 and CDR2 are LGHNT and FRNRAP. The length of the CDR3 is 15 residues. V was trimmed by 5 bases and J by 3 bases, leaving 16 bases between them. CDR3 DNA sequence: TGTGCTAGTGGTCCTTGGAACTTTCGAGAAGAGACCCAGTACTTC. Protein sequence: CASGPWNFREETQYF.

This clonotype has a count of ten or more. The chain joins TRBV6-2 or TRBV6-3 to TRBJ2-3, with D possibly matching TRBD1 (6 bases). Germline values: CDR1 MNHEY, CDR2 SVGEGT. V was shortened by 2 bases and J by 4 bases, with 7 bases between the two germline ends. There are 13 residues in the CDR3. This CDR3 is CASSYGGPDTQYF. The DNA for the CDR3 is TGTGCCAGCAGTTACGGGGGCCCAGATACGCAGTATTTT.